This passage covers 21 T cell receptor beta chains from one sample sequenced in a study of T-cell reconstitution after alpha-beta-depleted transplantation in children. Unique molecular identifiers featured in how the TCRbeta library was prepared. MiXCR, applied by TCRdb to the PCR reads, yields one record per CDR3 protein. This sample yields some 490,000 distinct CDR3 sequences, of which around 12% are seen a single time; approximately 5.4% belongs to the top ten. Specimen: PBMCs from the stem cell graft donor, collected from the stem cell graft. These receptors were taken from a human donor who donated a stem cell graft to a child with combined immunodeficiency.

The table lists this clonotype with many counts. J is TRBJ2-7 and V is TRBV20-1; TRBD2 is a possible D gene (6 bases). CDR3 length equals 14 residues. Trimming cost V 0 bases and J 5 bases, with 14 bases left between them. Looked up from germline, CDR1 is DFQATT and CDR2 is SNEGSKA (reference sequence). DNA for the CDR3: TGCAGTGCTAGAGATAGTGGGGGGTTCCACGAGCAGTACTTC. This translates into CSARDSGGFHEQYF.

This clonotype was observed a single time. The chain joins TRBV2 to TRBJ1-2; D possibly corresponds to TRBD1 (5 bases). Germline V gives CDR1 SNHLY, CDR2 FYNNEI. The length of the CDR3 is 14 residues. With 11 bases removed from V and 7 bases from J, the gap between germline ends came to 23 bases. The CDR3 is CAFCPGLRGSGYTF. The CDR3 nucleotides read TGTGCCTTCTGTCCGGGACTGCGGGGATCTGGCTACACCTTC.

The table lists this clonotype with many counts. The chain is built from TRBV9 and TRBJ2-1, with a possible D match to TRBD2 (6 bases). V was cut by 3 bases and J by 3 bases, with 16 bases left in between. CDR3 length equals 16 residues. The germline gives CDR1 SGDLS, CDR2 YYNGEE. This CDR3 reads CASSARDSNVYNEQFF. The DNA for the CDR3 is TGTGCCAGCAGCGCCCGGGACTCAAACGTCTACAATGAGCAGTTCTTC.

V usage is TRBV7-9 and J usage is TRBJ2-5, with D perhaps given as TRBD1 or TRBD2 (5 bases each). Germline CDR1 and CDR2: SEHNR and FQNEAQ (reference sequence). With 5 bases removed from V and 3 bases from J, the gap between germline ends came to 19 bases. The CDR3 consists of 16 residues. CDR3 sequence: CASSDIRDLREETQYF. For the CDR3, the DNA is TGTGCCAGCAGCGACATCCGGGACCTTAGGGAAGAGACCCAGTACTTC. The complete variable domain, with remaining parts taken from reference TRBV7-9 and TRBJ2-5, reads DTGVSQNPRHKITKRGQNVTFRCDPISEHNRLYWYRQTLGQGPEFLTYFQNEAQLEKSRLLSDRFSAERPKGSFSTLEIQRTEQGDSAMYLCASSDIRDLREETQYFGPGTRLLVL.

Ten or more counts support this clonotype. The chain employs TRBV5-1 and TRBJ2-3; D assignment may be TRBD1 or TRBD2 (5 bases each). CDR1 and CDR2 from the germline V gene are SGHRS and YFSETQ. The CDR3 runs 16 residues. Trimming removed 5 bases from V and 6 bases from J, with 22 bases in between. The CDR3 is CASSERIGDLTDTQYF. The CDR3 DNA is TGCGCCAGCAGTGAGAGGATTGGGGACCTCACGGATACGCAGTATTTT.

This clonotype was observed a few times. The genes are TRBV24-1 and TRBJ2-3; TRBD1 is a possible D gene (5 bases). The germline V and J ends were trimmed by 1 base and 2 bases, with 12 bases remaining between them. Germline CDR1 KGHDR, CDR2 SFDVKD. The CDR3 is 16 residues long. The CDR3 protein is CATSDFGPTDTDTQYF. The CDR3 DNA reads as TGTGCCACCAGTGATTTCGGACCGACAGACACAGATACGCAGTATTTT.

This clonotype came up a few times. The junction and the germline gene differ at one end; a read error may be behind it. This chain links TRBV25-1 with TRBJ2-7; the D gene is possibly TRBD1 (6 bases). Per the germline V gene, CDR1 is MGHDK and CDR2 is SYGVNS. The CDR3 is 15 amino acids. The CDR3 region has the DNA TGTGCCAGCAGTGAATATCGGGACACCTCCCACGAGCAGTACTTC. It specifies CASSEYRDTSHEQYF.

For the CDR3, the DNA is TGTGCCAGCAGCCAAACAGGGATCGCCTACAATGAGCAGTTCTTC. Amino acid sequence: CASSQTGIAYNEQFF. The gene calls are TRBV7-8 and TRBJ2-1, with a possible D match to TRBD1 (6 bases). The germline V gene has CDR1 SGHVS and CDR2 FQNEAQ. V lost 5 bases, J lost 2 bases, and 13 bases lay in between. The CDR3 runs 15 residues.

This clonotype was counted a few times. The V and J genes are TRBV3-1 and TRBJ1-4, with TRBD1 matching over 8 bases. The V and J ends lost 5 bases and 5 bases, in that order; junction bases with no gene match: 4. CDR3 length: 14 residues. From germline, CDR1 is LGHDT and CDR2 YNNKEL (reference sequence). CDR3 coding DNA: TGTGCCAGCAGCGAGGACAGGGCAAATGAAAAACTGTTTTTT. Translated: CASSEDRANEKLFF. Based on the CDR3 plus reference TRBV3-1 and TRBJ1-4, the full variable domain is DTAVSQTPKYLVTQMGNDKSIKCEQNLGHDTMYWYKQDSKKFLKIMFSYNNKELIINETVPNRFSPKSPDKAHLNLHINSLELGDSAVYFCASSEDRANEKLFFGSGTQLSVL.

This clonotype was counted a few times. The V and J genes are TRBV28 and TRBJ1-2; D perhaps matches TRBD1 (6 bases). This CDR3 is built from 15 residues. CDR1 and CDR2 from the germline V gene are MDHEN and SYDVKM. Trimming pared 6 bases from V and 7 bases from J, leaving 21 bases between. CDR3 amino acids: CASSSLGGGRGGYTF. CDR3 sequence (DNA): TGTGCCAGCAGCTCCCTGGGGGGGGGCCGGGGTGGCTACACCTTC.

This clonotype was seen many times. The gene calls are TRBV29-1 and TRBJ2-7; TRBD1 aligns across 10 bases. From germline, CDR1 is SQVTM and CDR2 ANQGSEA. The V gene end was trimmed by 6 bases and the J gene end by 8 bases; junction bases not matched to a gene: 10. This CDR3 spans 13 amino acids. CDR3 residues: CSVTPGQGLKQYF. The CDR3 DNA reads TGCAGCGTCACCCCGGGACAGGGGCTAAAGCAGTACTTC.

The chain uses TRBV7-9 and TRBJ2-3, with 7 bases matching TRBD2. CDR3 length: 14 amino acids. Germline CDR1 reads SEHNR; CDR2 reads FQNEAQ (reference sequence). Trimming removed 3 bases from V and 2 bases from J; junction bases left unmatched: 2. CDR3 in amino acids: CASSLGDYTDTQYF. DNA of the CDR3: TGTGCCAGCAGCTTGGGGGACTACACAGATACGCAGTATTTT.

The V gene is TRBV9, the J gene TRBJ2-3, with 11 nucleotides matching TRBD2. Germline CDR1 reads SGDLS; CDR2 reads YYNGEE. The CDR3 covers 15 residues. V was pared by 3 bases and J by 5 bases, with 5 bases of the junction left unmatched. The CDR3, as DNA: TGTGCCAGCAGCGCCCTGGGACTAGCGGTAGATACGCAGTATTTT. Its protein is CASSALGLAVDTQYF. Looking up the rest from reference TRBV9 and TRBJ2-3 gives the full variable domain: DSGVTQTPKHLITATGQRVTLRCSPRSGDLSVYWYQQSLDQGLQFLIQYYNGEERAKGNILERFSAQQFPDLHSELNLSSLELGDSALYFCASSALGLAVDTQYFGPGTRLTVL.

This clonotype showed up just a few times. The chain uses TRBV12-3 or TRBV12-4 and TRBJ2-5, with 10 bases aligning to TRBD2. The CDR3 covers 16 residues. V gave up 5 bases and J gave up 5 bases; unmatched junction bases: 11. CDR3 amino acids: CASSPGLASQRETQYF. In nucleotides, the CDR3 is TGTGCCAGCAGTCCGGGACTAGCGTCCCAAAGGGAGACCCAGTACTTC.

This clonotype was seen at least ten times. This chain joins TRBV29-1 and TRBJ2-7; the D call may be TRBD1 or TRBD2 (5 bases each). The germline CDR1 and CDR2 sequences are SQVTM and ANQGSEA. This CDR3 is built from 11 residues. V was shortened by 4 bases and J by 2 bases, with 6 bases between the two germline ends. CDR3 sequence (DNA): TGCAGCGTTGGGGGGACCTACGAGCAGTACTTC. This encodes CSVGGTYEQYF.

In its sample, this clonotype was seen many times. The V gene is TRBV3-1, the J gene TRBJ2-1; D gene unclear. Germline V gene data show CDR1 as LGHDT and CDR2 as YNNKEL (reference sequence). V shed 5 bases and J shed 7 bases, with 18 bases lying between them. The CDR3 length is 15 residues. DNA of the CDR3: TGTGCCAGCAGCACTTCCGGGCTAGGGTTGAATGAGCAGTTCTTC. This codes for CASSTSGLGLNEQFF.

Only a few counts were recorded for this clonotype. V is TRBV27 and J is TRBJ2-7; 13 bases fit TRBD2. Germline V gene sequence: CDR1 MNHEY, CDR2 SMNVEV (reference sequence). The CDR3 consists of 16 residues. V lost 3 bases, J lost 2 bases, and 4 bases stayed unmatched. The CDR3 here is CASSFGLAGAPYEQYF. In nucleotides, the CDR3 is TGTGCCAGCAGTTTCGGACTAGCGGGGGCTCCCTACGAGCAGTACTTC.

This clonotype was counted a few times. The chain carries TRBV30 and TRBJ2-1; tentatively, D is TRBD1 (6 bases). Trimming pared 3 bases from V and 2 bases from J, leaving 8 bases between. This CDR3 has 13 amino acids. Germline V gene sequence: CDR1 GTSNPN, CDR2 SVGIG (reference sequence). The chain's CDR3 is CAWSRGTYNEQFF. The CDR3 nucleotides read TGTGCCTGGAGCAGGGGTACCTACAATGAGCAGTTCTTC.

The genes are TRBV6-5 and TRBJ1-1; no clear D. The CDR3 loop spans 12 amino acids. V lost 9 bases and J lost 5, with 13 bases in between. From germline, CDR1 is MNHEY and CDR2 SVGAGI. The CDR3 nucleotides are TGTGCCAGTCGACTAGGGAGGACTGAAGCTTTCTTT. As protein: CASRLGRTEAFF.

This clonotype was seen a few times. CDR3 amino acids: CASSLASGGPRDEQFF. CDR3 DNA sequence: TGTGCCAGCAGCTTGGCTAGCGGGGGTCCTAGGGATGAGCAGTTCTTC. The gene calls are TRBV5-8 and TRBJ2-1; 10 positions match TRBD2. Germline lookup yields CDR1 SGHTS and CDR2 YDEGEE. The CDR3 contains 16 residues. Unmatched junction bases numbered 8, after V lost 0 bases and J lost 8 bases.

This clonotype was counted ten times or more. This chain links TRBV20-1 with TRBJ2-3, with D tentatively TRBD1 or TRBD2 (5 bases each). This CDR3 spans 14 amino acids. V lost 3 bases and J 1 base, leaving 11 bases between the germline ends. Germline CDR1 and CDR2: DFQATT and SNEGSKA (reference sequence). CDR3 bases: TGCAGTGCTAGGGGGGTCCTCCGCACAGATACGCAGTATTTT. This translates into CSARGVLRTDTQYF.